This TCR beta chain was obtained from a study of shared clonotypes between healthy human individuals. Study observations and caveats: The low donor count limited represented genetic and exposure-history diversity.

Turning to this clone: Its antigen remains unknown.

Repertoires were generated with immunoSEQ multiplex PCR, while TCRdb's copy carries only in-frame clones and drops some. The data hold some 1,400,000 clones, with roughly 95% observed a single time. Sequenced input: naive CD4+ T cells sorted from blood. This sample's subset: CD45RA+ positively selected. This clonotype originated in a man aged 30-40 years in good health.

CDR3 DNA: TGTGCCAGCAGCTTTTACAGGGGAGCGAGGACTAGCGGGAACAATGAGCAGTTCTTC. Its translation: CASSFYRGARTSGNNEQFF. The chain is built from TRBV7-6 and TRBJ2-1; 12 nucleotides align to TRBD2. The CDR3 covers 19 residues. From germline, CDR1 is SGHVS and CDR2 FNYEAQ. The V and J ends lost 3 bases and 5 bases, in that order; junction bases with no gene match: 14.